Below are 8 T cell receptor beta chains sequenced from a single sample in a study of a mutant IDH1 vaccine in newly diagnosed glioma. Sequencing was performed with immunoSEQ multiplex PCR; in TCRdb, only in-frame clones are kept and a portion is missing. Among around 78,000 clones listed, approximately 85% were seen once. These receptors' antigens are unknown. Time point denoted: week 23, last vaccination. It was 300 ug of mutant IDH1 20-mer peptide that made up each vaccine dose, given with topical imiquimod. The specimen was PBMCs, collected from a glioma patient whose treatment included an IDH1 peptide vaccine. These receptors originate from a man younger than 45 with glioma. Some clones in this sample may be carry-over from other donors' samples.

This chain connects TRBV2 to TRBJ2-5; D perhaps matches TRBD2 (5 bases). V was trimmed by 3 bases and J by 4 bases, leaving 15 bases between them. CDR1 and CDR2 (germline): SNHLY, FYNNEI. The CDR3 spans 15 residues. The CDR3 protein is CASSERTHRGETQYF. The CDR3 region has the DNA TGTGCCAGCAGTGAGAGGACTCACCGGGGAGAGACCCAGTACTTC. The variable domain in full, completed from reference TRBV2 and TRBJ2-5, reads EPEVTQTPSHQVTQMGQEVILRCVPISNHLYFYWYRQILGQKVEFLVSFYNNEISEKSEIFDDQFSVERPDGSNFTLKIRSTKLEDSAMYFCASSERTHRGETQYFGPGTRLLVL.

The chain uses TRBV10-1 and TRBJ2-2; the D gene is possibly TRBD1 (5 bases). The V and J ends lost 3 bases and 7 bases respectively, with 18 bases between them. Germline V CDR1 and CDR2: WNHNN, SYGVQD (reference sequence). The CDR3 length is 16 residues. The CDR3 is CASSEEGRGIGGELFF. The DNA for the CDR3 is TGCGCCAGCAGTGAAGAAGGAAGGGGAATCGGCGGGGAGCTGTTTTTT.

In DNA, the CDR3 is TGTGCCAGCAGCCGAACCCAGGGATCTGGAAACACCATATATTTT. This sequence encodes CASSRTQGSGNTIYF. V and J are TRBV11-2 and TRBJ1-3, with a weak D call TRBD1 (5 bases). The CDR3 is 15 amino acids. Trimming left V 5 bases short and J 1 base short, with 12 bases between. The V gene's germline CDR1 is SGHAT and CDR2 FQNNGV.

The rearrangement joins TRBV28 to TRBJ2-2; maybe TRBD1 (5 bases). CDR3 size: 15 residues. Deletions cut 1 base from V and 0 bases from J, with 6 bases between. The germline V gene encodes CDR1 MDHEN and CDR2 SYDVKM. Here the CDR3 reads CASSLSGSNTGELFF. As DNA, the CDR3 is TGTGCCAGCAGTTTATCAGGGTCGAACACCGGGGAGCTGTTTTTT.

V usage is TRBV4-1 and J usage is TRBJ1-1; D might be TRBD1 (5 bases). CDR1 is MGHRA, CDR2 YSYEKL, per germline. This CDR3 has 14 amino acids. V dropped 0 bases and J dropped 1 base, with 6 bases sitting between them. CDR3 nucleotides: TGCGCCAGCAGCCAAGAAGACAGGAACACTGAAGCTTTCTTT. Protein: CASSQEDRNTEAFF.

This clone was detected only a few times. This chain uses TRBV7-8 with TRBJ2-3, with TRBD2 identical over 13 bases. Germline trimming cut 2 bases from V and 6 bases from J; bases unmatched to any gene: 5. The CDR3 is 16 residues long. CDR1 is SGHVS and CDR2 is FQNEAQ in the germline V gene. This CDR3 reads CASSLRTSGSRDTQYF. The CDR3 nucleotides are TGTGCCAGCAGCTTAAGGACTAGCGGGAGTCGGGATACGCAGTATTTT.

A few counts support this clone. The chain carries TRBV7-2 and TRBJ1-1, with D possibly being TRBD1 (5 bases). This CDR3 contains 14 residues. Germline V gene data show CDR1 as SGHTA and CDR2 as FQGNSA. V dropped 5 bases and J dropped 5 bases, with 15 bases sitting between them. CDR3 sequence: CASSPGGPLTEAFF. In DNA, the CDR3 is TGTGCCAGCAGCCCGGGGGGTCCCCTAACTGAAGCTTTCTTT.

The rearrangement joins TRBV5-6 to TRBJ2-2; D gene ambiguous. CDR3 length equals 13 residues. V shed 0 bases and J shed 6 bases, with 6 bases lying between them. Germline V gene sequence: CDR1 SGHDT, CDR2 YYEEEE. As DNA, the CDR3 is TGTGCCAGCAGCTTGGATCCTTCCGGGGAGCTGTTTTTT. Translated, it gives CASSLDPSGELFF.